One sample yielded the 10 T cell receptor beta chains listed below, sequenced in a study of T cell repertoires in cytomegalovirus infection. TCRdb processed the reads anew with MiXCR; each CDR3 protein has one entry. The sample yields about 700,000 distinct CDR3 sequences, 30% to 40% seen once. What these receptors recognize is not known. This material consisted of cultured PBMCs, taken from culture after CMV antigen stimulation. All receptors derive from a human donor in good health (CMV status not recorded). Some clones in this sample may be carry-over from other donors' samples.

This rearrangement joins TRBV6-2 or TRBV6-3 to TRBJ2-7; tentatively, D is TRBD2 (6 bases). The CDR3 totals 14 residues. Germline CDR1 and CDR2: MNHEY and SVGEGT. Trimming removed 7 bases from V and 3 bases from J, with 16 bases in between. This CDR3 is CASISHSGDYEQYF. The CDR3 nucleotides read TGTGCCAGCATTTCACACTCGGGGGACTACGAGCAGTACTTC.

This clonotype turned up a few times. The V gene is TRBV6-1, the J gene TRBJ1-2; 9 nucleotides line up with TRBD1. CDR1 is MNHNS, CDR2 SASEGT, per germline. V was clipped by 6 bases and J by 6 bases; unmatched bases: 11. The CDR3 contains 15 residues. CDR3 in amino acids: CASRGTGTGYDGYTF. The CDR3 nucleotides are TGTGCCAGCAGGGGAACCGGGACAGGGTATGATGGCTACACCTTC.

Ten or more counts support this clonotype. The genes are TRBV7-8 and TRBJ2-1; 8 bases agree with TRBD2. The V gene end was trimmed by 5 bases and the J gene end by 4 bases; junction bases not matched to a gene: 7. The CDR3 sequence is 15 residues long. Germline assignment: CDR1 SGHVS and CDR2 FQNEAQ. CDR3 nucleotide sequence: TGTGCCAGCAGCCCAGCGGGAGAGGCTTACAATGAGCAGTTCTTC. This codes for CASSPAGEAYNEQFF.

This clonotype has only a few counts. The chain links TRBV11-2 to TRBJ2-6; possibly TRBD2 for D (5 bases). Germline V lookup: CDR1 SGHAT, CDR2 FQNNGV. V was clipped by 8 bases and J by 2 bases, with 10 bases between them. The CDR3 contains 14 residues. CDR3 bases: TGTGCCAGCCAGCGGATTACTGGGGCCAACGTCCTGACTTTC. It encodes CASQRITGANVLTF.

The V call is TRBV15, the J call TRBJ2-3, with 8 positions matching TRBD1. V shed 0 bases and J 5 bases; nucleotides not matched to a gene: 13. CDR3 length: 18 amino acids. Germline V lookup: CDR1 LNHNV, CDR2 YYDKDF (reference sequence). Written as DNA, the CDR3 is TGTGCCACCAGCAGAGATGGGACAGGCGATATCAAGCAAGATACGCAGTATTTT. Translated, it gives CATSRDGTGDIKQDTQYF.

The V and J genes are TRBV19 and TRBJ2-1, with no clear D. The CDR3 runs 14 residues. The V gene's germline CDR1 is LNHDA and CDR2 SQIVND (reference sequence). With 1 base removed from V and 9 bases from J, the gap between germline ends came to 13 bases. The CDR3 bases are TGTGCCAGTAGTATAGGGGTCGAATGGGGTGAGCAGTTCTTC. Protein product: CASSIGVEWGEQFF. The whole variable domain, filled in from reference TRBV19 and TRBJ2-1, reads DGGITQSPKYLFRKEGQNVTLSCEQNLNHDAMYWYRQDPGQGLRLIYYSQIVNDFQKGDIAEGYSVSREKKESFPLTVTSAQKNPTAFYLCASSIGVEWGEQFFGPGTRLTVL.

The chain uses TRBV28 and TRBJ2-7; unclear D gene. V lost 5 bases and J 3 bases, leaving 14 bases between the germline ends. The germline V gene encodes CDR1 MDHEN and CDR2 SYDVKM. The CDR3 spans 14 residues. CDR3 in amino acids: CASSPVSLGYEQYF. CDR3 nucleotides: TGTGCCAGCAGTCCCGTGAGTCTGGGCTACGAGCAGTACTTC. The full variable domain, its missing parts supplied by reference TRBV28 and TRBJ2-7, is DVKVTQSSRYLVKRTGEKVFLECVQDMDHENMFWYRQDPGLGLRLIYFSYDVKMKEKGDIPEGYSVSREKKERFSLILESASTNQTSMYLCASSPVSLGYEQYFGPGTRLTVT.

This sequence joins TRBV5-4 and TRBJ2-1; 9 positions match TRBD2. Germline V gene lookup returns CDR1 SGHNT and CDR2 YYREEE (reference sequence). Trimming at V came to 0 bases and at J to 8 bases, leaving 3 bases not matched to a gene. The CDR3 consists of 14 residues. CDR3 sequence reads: CASSLEREEDEQFF. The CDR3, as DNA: TGTGCCAGCAGCTTGGAGCGGGAGGAGGATGAGCAGTTCTTC.

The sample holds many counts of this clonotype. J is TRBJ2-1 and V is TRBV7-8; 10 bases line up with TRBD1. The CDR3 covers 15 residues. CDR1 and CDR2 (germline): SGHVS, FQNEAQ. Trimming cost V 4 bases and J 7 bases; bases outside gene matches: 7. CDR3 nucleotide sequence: TGTGCCAGCAGCTACCGGGACAGGGGTCCGAATGAGCAGTTCTTC. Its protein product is CASSYRDRGPNEQFF.

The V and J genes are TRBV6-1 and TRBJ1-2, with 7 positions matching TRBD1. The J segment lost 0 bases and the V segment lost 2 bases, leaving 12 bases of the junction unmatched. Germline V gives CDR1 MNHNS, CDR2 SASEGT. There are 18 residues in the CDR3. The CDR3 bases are TGTGCCAGCAGTGAATCCGGGACAGCGAAGTGGTCTAACTATGGCTACACCTTC. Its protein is CASSESGTAKWSNYGYTF.